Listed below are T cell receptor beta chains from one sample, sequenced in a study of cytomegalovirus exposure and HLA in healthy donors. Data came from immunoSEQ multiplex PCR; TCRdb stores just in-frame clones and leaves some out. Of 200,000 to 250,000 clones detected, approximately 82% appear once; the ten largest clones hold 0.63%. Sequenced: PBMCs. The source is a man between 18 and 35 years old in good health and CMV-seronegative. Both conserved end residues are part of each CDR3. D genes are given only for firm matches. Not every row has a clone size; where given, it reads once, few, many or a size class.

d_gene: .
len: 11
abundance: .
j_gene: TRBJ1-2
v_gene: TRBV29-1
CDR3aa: CSVAENYGYTF
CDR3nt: TGCAGCGTGGCCGAAAACTATGGCTACACCTTC

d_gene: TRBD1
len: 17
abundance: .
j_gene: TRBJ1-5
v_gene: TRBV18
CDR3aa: CASSEGQGTYSNQPQHF
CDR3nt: TGTGCCAGCTCAGAAGGACAGGGGACTTATAGCAATCAGCCCCAGCATTTT

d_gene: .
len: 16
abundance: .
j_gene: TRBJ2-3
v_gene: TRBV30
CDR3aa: CAWSVGGRLSTDTQYF
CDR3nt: TGTGCCTGGAGTGTAGGGGGACGATTAAGCACAGATACGCAGTATTTT

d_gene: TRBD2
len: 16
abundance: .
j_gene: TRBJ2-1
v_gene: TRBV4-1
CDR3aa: CASSFSREGLRNEQFF
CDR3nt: TGCGCCAGCAGCTTTTCCAGGGAGGGGCTTAGAAATGAGCAGTTCTTC

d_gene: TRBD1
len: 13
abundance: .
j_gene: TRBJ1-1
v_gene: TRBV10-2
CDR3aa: CASSQGGGTEAFF
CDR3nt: TGCGCCAGCAGTCAGGGGGGTGGCACTGAAGCTTTCTTT

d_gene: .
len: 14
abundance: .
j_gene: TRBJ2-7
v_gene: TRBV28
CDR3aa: CASRSWTPIYEQYF
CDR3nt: TGTGCCAGCAGATCCTGGACACCTATCTACGAGCAGTACTTC

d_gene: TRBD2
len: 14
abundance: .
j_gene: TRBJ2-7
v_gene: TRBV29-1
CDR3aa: CSVEGLAGGDEQYF
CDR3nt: TGCAGCGTTGAGGGACTAGCGGGAGGCGACGAGCAGTACTTC

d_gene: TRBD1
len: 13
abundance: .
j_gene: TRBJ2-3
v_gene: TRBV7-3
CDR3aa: CASSLTGLDTQYF
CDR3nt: TGTGCCAGCAGCTTGACAGGGTTGGATACGCAGTATTTT

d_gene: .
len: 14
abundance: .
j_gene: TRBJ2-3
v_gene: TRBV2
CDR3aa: CASSAGLSTDTQYF
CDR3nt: TGTGCCAGCAGCGCTGGACTTAGCACAGATACGCAGTATTTT

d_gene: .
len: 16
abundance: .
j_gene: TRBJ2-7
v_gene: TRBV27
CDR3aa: CASSFTLHRASYEQYF
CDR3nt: TGTGCCAGCAGTTTCACACTCCACAGGGCCTCCTACGAGCAGTACTTC

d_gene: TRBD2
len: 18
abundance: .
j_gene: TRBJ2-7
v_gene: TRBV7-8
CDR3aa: CASSLGVLSGRAFGEQYF
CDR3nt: TGTGCCAGCAGCTTAGGTGTTCTTAGCGGGAGGGCCTTTGGCGAGCAGTACTTC

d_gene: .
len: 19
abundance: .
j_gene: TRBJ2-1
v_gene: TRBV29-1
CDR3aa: CSVEVPGLRGGSSYNEQFF
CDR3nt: TGCAGCGTTGAAGTTCCGGGCCTAAGGGGGGGGAGCTCCTACAATGAGCAGTTCTTC

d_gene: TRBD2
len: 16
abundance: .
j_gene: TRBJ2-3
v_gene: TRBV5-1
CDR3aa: CASSVTSGIPTDTQYF
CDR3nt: TGCGCCAGCAGCGTGACTAGCGGGATCCCCACAGATACGCAGTATTTT

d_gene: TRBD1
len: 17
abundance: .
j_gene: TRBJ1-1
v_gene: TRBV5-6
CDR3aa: CASSLVRDSLMNTEAFF
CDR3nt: TGTGCCAGCAGCTTGGTTAGGGACAGCCTCATGAACACTGAAGCTTTCTTT

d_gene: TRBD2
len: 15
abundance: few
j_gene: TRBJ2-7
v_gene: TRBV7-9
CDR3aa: CASSSPTSANYEQYF
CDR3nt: TGTGCCAGCAGCTCCCCGACTAGCGCGAACTACGAGCAGTACTTC